These 22 T cell receptor beta chains share one sample of origin, sequenced in a study of early stage breast cancer tumors. Sequencing was performed with immunoSEQ multiplex PCR; in TCRdb, only in-frame clones are kept and a portion is missing. The sample contains some 11,000 clones, under 85% of which appear only once. Material: breast tumor tissue. Receptors originate from a person aged 70 to 80 with breast cancer.

V gene TRBV4-2 combines with J gene TRBJ2-3; 13 bases agree with TRBD2. Trimming cost V 3 bases and J 9 bases; bases outside gene matches: 6. Germline V lookup: CDR1 LGHNA, CDR2 YNFKEQ. The CDR3 is 15 amino acids. Here the CDR3 DNA reads TGTGCCAGCAGCCATACTAGCGGGGGGGCCGAAACGCAGTATTTT. Translated: CASSHTSGGAETQYF.

This clone was counted a single time. This rearrangement joins TRBV5-1 to TRBJ2-1; 11 nucleotides match TRBD2. Germline CDR1 and CDR2: SGHRS and YFSETQ. This CDR3 is 16 amino acids long. The J segment lost 7 bases and the V segment lost 4 bases, leaving 10 bases of the junction unmatched. The CDR3 DNA reads as TGCGCCAGCAGCGGCTTTAGCGGGGGGGCCAGGAATGAGCAGTTCTTC. It specifies CASSGFSGGARNEQFF.

With regard to this clone: The germline gene is not matched at one end of the junction; a read error may be the cause. This chain connects TRBV6-1 to TRBJ2-7, with 7 nucleotides matching TRBD1. In germline, CDR1 is MNHNS, CDR2 SASEGT. The CDR3 is 14 residues long. The CDR3 DNA sequence: TGTGCCAGCAGTGATCTAGGGGGCTCCCACGAGCAGTACTTC. It yields the protein CASSDLGGSHEQYF.

The chain combines TRBV13 with TRBJ2-4, with 8 bases fitting TRBD2. The germline V gene has CDR1 PRHDT and CDR2 FYEKMQ (reference sequence). This CDR3 comprises 15 residues. J lost 9 bases, V lost 5 bases, and 12 bases had no gene match. CDR3 nucleotides: TGTGCCAGCAGCGATAAGCGGGGGCCGCGGGGCATTCAGTACTTC. Translated: CASSDKRGPRGIQYF. Complete variable domain (other parts from reference TRBV13 and TRBJ2-4): AAGVIQSPRHLIKEKRETATLKCYPIPRHDTVYWYQQGPGQDPQFLISFYEKMQSDKGSIPDRFSAQQFSDYHSELNMSSLELGDSALYFCASSDKRGPRGIQYFGAGTRLSVL.

The chain links TRBV11-3 to TRBJ2-5, with TRBD2 matching over 8 bases. CDR3 length: 16 residues. Germline trimming cut 5 bases from V and 4 bases from J; bases unmatched to any gene: 12. Germline CDR1 is SGHNT and CDR2 is YENEEA. In DNA, the CDR3 is TGTGCCAGCAGCCCGGGACTAGGACTGTCGGGAGAGACCCAGTACTTC. Its protein product is CASSPGLGLSGETQYF.

This clone was seen a few times. The gene calls are TRBV4-3 and TRBJ2-3; D ambiguous. This CDR3 has 15 amino acids. CDR1 is LGHNA and CDR2 is YSLEER in the germline V gene. V was trimmed by 0 bases and J by 4 bases, leaving 11 bases between them. Here the CDR3 reads CASSQDMKSPDTQYF. DNA for the CDR3: TGCGCCAGCAGCCAAGATATGAAGAGCCCAGATACGCAGTATTTT.

The V call is TRBV2, the J call TRBJ1-4; 8 bases are a match to TRBD1. Per the germline V gene, CDR1 is SNHLY and CDR2 is FYNNEI. The V gene end was trimmed by 7 bases and the J gene end by 2 bases; junction bases not matched to a gene: 6. This CDR3 has 15 amino acids. The CDR3 sequence is CASKTNRGTNEKLFF. In nucleotides, the CDR3 is TGTGCCAGCAAGACCAACAGGGGGACTAATGAAAAACTGTTTTTT.

This clone turned up a few times. The genes are TRBV11-2 and TRBJ1-2; no reliable D call. V lost 5 bases and J 6 bases, leaving 13 bases between the germline ends. Germline CDR1 is SGHAT and CDR2 is FQNNGV. CDR3 length equals 13 residues. CDR3 coding DNA: TGTGCCAGCAGCCAAAATGGAGAACATGGCTACACCTTC. Its translation: CASSQNGEHGYTF.

This clone appeared a few times. The chain links TRBV6-6 to TRBJ2-3; 10 nucleotides align to TRBD2. Trimming took 6 bases from V and 1 from J; bases not matched to a gene: 4. Germline CDR1 reads MNHNY; CDR2 reads SVGAGI (reference sequence). This CDR3 comprises 15 residues. The CDR3 nucleotides read TGTGCCAGCAGCTCCAGCGGGAGGGGCACAGATACGCAGTATTTT. Translating gives CASSSSGRGTDTQYF.

The rearrangement joins TRBV29-1 to TRBJ1-2; D possibly corresponds to TRBD1 (5 bases). The V end was cut by 4 bases, the J end by 6 bases, with 9 bases between. CDR3 length: 11 amino acids. Germline CDR1 is SQVTM and CDR2 is ANQGSEA. In nucleotides, the CDR3 is TGCAGCGTTGTCAGGGCTAATGGCTACACCTTC. This translates into CSVVRANGYTF.

The sample holds one count of this clone. The J gene is TRBJ2-2, the V gene TRBV7-3, with D possibly TRBD2 on 5 matching bases. The CDR3 has 15 amino acids. V was trimmed by 2 bases and J by 5 bases, leaving 12 bases between them. From germline, CDR1 is SGHTA and CDR2 FQGTGA. The CDR3 DNA reads as TGTGCCAGCAGCTTATTATCGGGCGGGACCGGGGAGCTGTTTTTT. It yields the protein CASSLLSGGTGELFF.

The CDR3: CAISGQGMGGYTF. The CDR3 DNA reads as TGTGCCATCAGTGGACAGGGAATGGGGGGCTACACCTTC. V usage is TRBV10-3 and J usage is TRBJ1-2, with TRBD1 matching 7 bases. CDR3 length equals 13 residues. J was trimmed by 8 bases and V by 4 bases; bases with no gene match: 7. The V gene's germline CDR1 is ENHRY and CDR2 SYGVKD.

The sample holds one count of this clone. The chain is built from TRBV28 and TRBJ1-3; the D is unclear. Trimming took off 2 bases at V and 7 bases at J, with 6 bases between the two ends. CDR1 and CDR2 from the germline V gene are MDHEN and SYDVKM. The CDR3 is 12 amino acids. The CDR3 bases are TGTGCCAGCAGTTTACGAGGGAACACCATATATTTT. It translates to CASSLRGNTIYF. Full variable domain (missing parts from reference TRBV28 and TRBJ1-3): DVKVTQSSRYLVKRTGEKVFLECVQDMDHENMFWYRQDPGLGLRLIYFSYDVKMKEKGDIPEGYSVSREKKERFSLILESASTNQTSMYLCASSLRGNTIYFGEGSWLTVV.

The genes are TRBV9 and TRBJ2-7; TRBD2 aligns across 7 bases. V was pared by 0 bases and J by 6 bases, with 9 bases of the junction left unmatched. Germline CDR1 SGDLS, CDR2 YYNGEE. This CDR3 has 15 residues. CDR3 bases: TGTGCCAGCAGCGTAGGGGTGGGAGGGGTCGCCGAGCAGTACTTC. Translated, it gives CASSVGVGGVAEQYF.

This clone was picked up a small number of times. This chain connects TRBV2 to TRBJ1-2; 9 nucleotides agree with TRBD1. This CDR3 region has 14 residues. Unmatched junction bases numbered 9, after V lost 6 bases and J lost 7 bases. In germline, CDR1 is SNHLY, CDR2 FYNNEI. The CDR3 is CASRDTGGAGGYTF. DNA for the CDR3: TGTGCCAGCAGGGACACAGGGGGCGCAGGTGGCTACACCTTC. Together with reference TRBV2 and TRBJ1-2, the CDR3 gives the full variable domain: EPEVTQTPSHQVTQMGQEVILRCVPISNHLYFYWYRQILGQKVEFLVSFYNNEISEKSEIFDDQFSVERPDGSNFTLKIRSTKLEDSAMYFCASRDTGGAGGYTFGSGTRLTVV.

This clone was detected a few times. This chain joins TRBV27 and TRBJ1-2, with D unresolved. The germline V gene encodes CDR1 MNHEY and CDR2 SMNVEV (reference sequence). V was shortened by 6 bases and J by 4 bases, with 9 bases between the two germline ends. The CDR3 contains 12 residues. The CDR3 here is CASSRGSYGYTF. Written as DNA, the CDR3 is TGTGCCAGCAGCCGCGGAAGCTATGGCTACACCTTC.

The J gene is TRBJ1-5, the V gene TRBV11-2, with 7 bases that match TRBD1. The CDR3 contains 17 residues. Germline V gene data show CDR1 as SGHAT and CDR2 as FQNNGV. Trimming took 5 bases from V and 2 from J; bases not matched to a gene: 12. The CDR3 nucleotides are TGTGCCAGCAGCCCATTCACCGGGACAGCGGGCAATCAGCCCCAGCATTTT. It translates to CASSPFTGTAGNQPQHF.

In regard to this clone: A read error may account for a junction end that differs from germline. The gene calls are TRBV2 and TRBJ2-3; 15 nucleotides agree with TRBD2. CDR1 SNHLY and CDR2 FYNNEI come from the germline V gene. This CDR3 spans 13 amino acids. As DNA, the CDR3 is TGTGCCAGCAGTGGGACTAGCGGGGGGGCGACGACCTTT. Translating gives CASSGTSGGATTF.

This clone was observed a handful of times. The chain is built from TRBV5-6 and TRBJ2-7; 7 bases fit TRBD1. CDR3 length equals 12 residues. CDR1 is SGHDT, CDR2 YYEEEE, per germline. With V trimmed by 3 bases and J by 5 bases, 2 bases remained unmatched. CDR3 coding DNA: TGTGCCAGCAGCTGGACAGGCCACGAGCAGTACTTC. It codes for CASSWTGHEQYF. Filled out from reference TRBV5-6 and TRBJ2-7, the complete variable domain reads DAGVTQSPTHLIKTRGQQVTLRCSPKSGHDTVSWYQQALGQGPQFIFQYYEEEERQRGNFPDRFSGHQFPNYSSELNVNALLLGDSALYLCASSWTGHEQYFGPGTRLTVT.

This clone was seen just once. This chain joins TRBV11-2 and TRBJ1-5; 8 bases fit TRBD1. This CDR3 has 13 residues. CDR1 is SGHAT and CDR2 is FQNNGV in the germline V gene. The trim removed 5 bases at V and 9 bases at J, leaving 6 bases unmatched. Here the CDR3 reads CASSRIQGGPQHF. Written as DNA, the CDR3 is TGTGCCAGCAGCCGAATACAGGGGGGGCCCCAGCATTTT.

This clone appeared a single time. V usage is TRBV4-2 and J usage is TRBJ2-1, with 11 bases that match TRBD2. Germline loops: CDR1 LGHNA, CDR2 YNFKEQ. This CDR3 is 20 amino acids long. V lost 0 bases, J lost 3 bases, and 13 bases stayed unmatched. The chain's CDR3 is CASSQDYSGGAVSIYNEQFF. CDR3 sequence (DNA): TGTGCCAGCAGCCAAGATTATAGCGGGGGGGCCGTAAGTATCTACAATGAGCAGTTCTTC.

This clone qualifies as medium-sized. This chain uses TRBV4-2 with TRBJ1-1; TRBD1 might be the D (6 bases). Deletions cut 4 bases from V and 1 base from J, with 16 bases between. CDR3 length equals 16 residues. CDR1 is LGHNA, CDR2 YNFKEQ, per germline. CDR3 nucleotide sequence: TGTGCCAGCAGCCCGACAACCCGGACAGCGAACACTGAAGCTTTCTTT. Translated, it gives CASSPTTRTANTEAFF.